Listed below are T cell receptor beta chains from one sample, sequenced in a study of cytomegalovirus exposure and HLA in healthy donors. Profiling relied on immunoSEQ multiplex PCR, and the TCRdb table lists in-frame clones only, not all of them. The data contain about 100,000 clones, roughly 76% of them singletons. The material sequenced was PBMCs. All receptors derive from a woman between 55 and 75 years old in good health and CMV-seropositive. Each CDR3 is given with its conserved first and last residue.

TRBV27,TRBJ1-5,CASSSLPSNQPQHF
TRBV4-1,TRBJ1-2,CASSPTGGDYGYTF
TRBV4-2,TRBJ2-2,CASSQEVAGSTGELFF
TRBV9,TRBJ2-7,CASSVASGGEQYF
TRBV27,TRBJ1-2,CASSLSGGYGYTF
TRBV5-1,TRBJ2-5,CASSFSGTNGETQYF
TRBV19,TRBJ1-2,CATTGGYGYTF
TRBV10-1,TRBJ2-7,CASSEAGRGYEQYF
TRBV6-5,TRBJ2-2,CASSYVRAGELFF
TRBV10-1,TRBJ2-7,CASSESTGQEEQYF
TRBV7-3,TRBJ2-5,CASSFQGGETQYF
TRBV7-3,TRBJ2-3,CASSPTWEVSRGTDTQYF
TRBV25-1,TRBJ1-1,CASSESLNTEAFF
TRBV6-5,TRBJ2-6,CASTRWSGANVLTF
TRBV9,TRBJ2-2,CASRGVSTGELFF
TRBV30,TRBJ2-3,CAWSVGTSGNTQYF
TRBV5-6,TRBJ2-1,CASSLFPSDPSYNEQFF
TRBV27,TRBJ2-7,CASSFGTGDYEQYF
TRBV28,TRBJ1-2,CASSLGTGRHGYTF
TRBV5-6,TRBJ1-3,CASSLAGTGSGNTIYF
TRBV5-4,TRBJ2-3,CASSLAGVSTDTQYF
TRBV2,TRBJ1-1,CAQSGRPINTEAFF
TRBV25-1,TRBJ1-2,CASSEYSGAGYTF
TRBV6-1,TRBJ2-7,CASSEGGLAESSYEQYF
TRBV6-1,TRBJ2-7,CAGGQTSYEQYF
TRBV28,TRBJ2-1,CASSSPGLAGNEQFF
TRBV1,TRBJ2-4,CPLRGENIQYF
TRBV28,TRBJ1-4,CASSSSTTNEKLFF
TRBV7-9,TRBJ2-7,CASSLGKGGGYEQYF
TRBV12-5,TRBJ1-1,CASGRTGGTLAFF
TRBV9,TRBJ2-3,CASSARLGTSTDTQYF
TRBV19,TRBJ2-3,CASSSRLAADTQYF
TRBV30,TRBJ1-6,CAWSTGSGNNSPLHF
TRBV19,TRBJ1-1,CASKSPGGLAEAFF
TRBV4-1,TRBJ2-7,CASSQVPGGGEQYF
TRBV18,TRBJ1-2,CASSGNANYGYTF
TRBV27,TRBJ2-7,CASSPPRQGSSYEQYF
TRBV19,TRBJ2-1,CASSIGGQSYNEQFF
TRBV18,TRBJ2-7,CASSEGQGAFYERYF
TRBV9,TRBJ2-5,CASSVAFSGTGQETQYF
TRBV2,TRBJ2-6,CASSARGQGPSGANVLTF
TRBV15,TRBJ2-3,CATWEYGTSTDTQYF
TRBV5-1,TRBJ1-1,CASSWSGGVGTEAFF
TRBV27,TRBJ1-6,CASSLLPGQPNSPLHF
TRBV5-6,TRBJ1-2,CASSLGQVAYGYTF
TRBV5-1,TRBJ2-2,CASSPVGGGTGELFF
TRBV27,TRBJ1-2,CASSLAPQANYGYTF
TRBV7-3,TRBJ2-3,CASSPGLLSGSSDTQYF
TRBV14,TRBJ1-1,CASSREIQRTYTEAFF
TRBV6-1,TRBJ2-1,CASSRTGGEQFF
TRBV7-9,TRBJ2-5,CASSLGTGSGSRETQYF
TRBV2,TRBJ1-1,CASSGTDLEAFF
TRBV5-1,TRBJ2-3,CASSPKGDTQYF
TRBV25-1,TRBJ1-2,CASSDWGRGKCGYTF
TRBV10-3,TRBJ2-3,CAISRRVRGEGKTDTQYF